This TCR beta chain was sequenced for a study of response to subunit inactivated influenza vaccine. Study-wide results and caveats: Authors suggested few new T cells are recruited by each seasonal influenza vaccination.

V was trimmed by 0 bases and J by 11 bases, leaving 10 bases between them. This CDR3 comprises 12 residues. From the RT-PCR reads, TCRdb called clonotypes with MiXCR, one entry per CDR3 protein. The sample lists roughly 190,000 distinct CDR3 sequences, roughly an eighth seen once, with roughly 24% in the top ten. Note on this clonotype: Its antigen is as yet unknown.

The sequencing used CD8+ T cells sorted from PBMCs, collected roughly 5 days after vaccination. This rearrangement joins TRBV12-3 or TRBV12-4 to TRBJ1-1; D remains ambiguous. The source is a man between 45 and 60 years old who received an inactivated influenza vaccine. In DNA, the CDR3 is TGTGCCAGCAGTTTAGCGGGAAGTGGGGCTTTCTTT. Protein: CASSLAGSGAFF.